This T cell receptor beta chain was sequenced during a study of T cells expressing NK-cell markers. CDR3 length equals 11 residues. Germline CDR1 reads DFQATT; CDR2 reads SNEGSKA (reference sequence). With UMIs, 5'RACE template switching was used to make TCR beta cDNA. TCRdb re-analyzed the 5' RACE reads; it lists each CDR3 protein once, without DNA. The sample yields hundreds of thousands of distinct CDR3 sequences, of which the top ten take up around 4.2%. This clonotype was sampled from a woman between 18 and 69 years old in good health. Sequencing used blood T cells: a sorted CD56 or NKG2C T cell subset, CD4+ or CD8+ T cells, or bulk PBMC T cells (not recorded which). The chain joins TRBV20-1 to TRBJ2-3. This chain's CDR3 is CSARVVGTQYF.